These T cell receptor beta chains were read from a single sample in a study of T cell changes during pregnancy in multiple sclerosis. Some clones are missing from TCRdb's copy, which holds only in-frame ones; the method was immunoSEQ multiplex PCR. The table shows approximately 97,000 clones, with less than 95% occurring only once. Source: peripheral blood, taken in the second trimester of pregnancy. These receptors were collected from a female donor in good health, enrolled as a control in a pregnancy study. The conserved cysteine and the conserved F or W are not part of the CDR3 here. The D gene is left open where the match is weak.

j_gene: TRBJ1-2; v_gene: TRBV6-5; d_gene: TRBD1; len: 12; CDR3aa: ASSYGDRGYGYT
j_gene: TRBJ1-2; v_gene: TRBV2; d_gene: .; len: 11; CDR3aa: ASRAQGSDGYT
j_gene: TRBJ2-2; v_gene: TRBV27; d_gene: .; len: 12; CDR3aa: ASTPGLNTGELF
j_gene: TRBJ1-1; v_gene: TRBV5-1; d_gene: .; len: 10; CDR3aa: ASRKRNTEAF
j_gene: TRBJ2-7; v_gene: TRBV6-5; d_gene: TRBD1; len: 12; CDR3aa: ASSPYRGPYEQY
j_gene: TRBJ1-1; v_gene: TRBV5-5; d_gene: .; len: 13; CDR3aa: ASSWAGQSNTEAF
j_gene: TRBJ1-1; v_gene: TRBV5-1; d_gene: .; len: 11; CDR3aa: ASSTQGNTEAF
j_gene: TRBJ1-4; v_gene: TRBV5-4; d_gene: .; len: 14; CDR3aa: ASSLWVGGSNEKLF
j_gene: TRBJ1-1; v_gene: TRBV5-4; d_gene: .; len: 12; CDR3aa: ASSLEAGNTEAF
j_gene: TRBJ1-5; v_gene: TRBV11-2; d_gene: TRBD1; len: 12; CDR3aa: ASSFGQGNQPQH